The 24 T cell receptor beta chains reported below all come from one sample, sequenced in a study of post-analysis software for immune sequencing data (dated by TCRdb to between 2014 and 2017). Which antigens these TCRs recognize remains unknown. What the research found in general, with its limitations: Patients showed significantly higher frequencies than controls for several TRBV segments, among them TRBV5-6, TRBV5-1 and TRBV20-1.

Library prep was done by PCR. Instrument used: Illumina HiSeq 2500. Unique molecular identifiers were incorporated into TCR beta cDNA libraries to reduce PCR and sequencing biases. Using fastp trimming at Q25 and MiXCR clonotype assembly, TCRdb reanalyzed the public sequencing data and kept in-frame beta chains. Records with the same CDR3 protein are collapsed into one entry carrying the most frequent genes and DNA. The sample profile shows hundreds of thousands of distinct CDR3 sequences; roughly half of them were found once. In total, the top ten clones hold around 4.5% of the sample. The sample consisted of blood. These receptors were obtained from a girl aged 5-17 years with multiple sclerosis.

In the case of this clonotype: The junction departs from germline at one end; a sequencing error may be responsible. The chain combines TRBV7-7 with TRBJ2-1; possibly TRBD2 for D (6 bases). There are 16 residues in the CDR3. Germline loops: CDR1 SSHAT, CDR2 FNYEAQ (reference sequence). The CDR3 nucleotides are TGTGCTAGCAGCCTGGGACTTCATCCCACCCTTAATGAGCAGTTCTTC. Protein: CASSLGLHPTLNEQFF. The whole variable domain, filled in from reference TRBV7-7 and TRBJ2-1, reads GAGVSQSPRYKVTKRGQDVTLRCDPISSHATLYWYQQALGQGPEFLTYFNYEAQPDKSGLPSDRFSAERPEGSISTLTIQRTEQRDSAMYRCASSLGLHPTLNEQFFGPGTRLTVL.

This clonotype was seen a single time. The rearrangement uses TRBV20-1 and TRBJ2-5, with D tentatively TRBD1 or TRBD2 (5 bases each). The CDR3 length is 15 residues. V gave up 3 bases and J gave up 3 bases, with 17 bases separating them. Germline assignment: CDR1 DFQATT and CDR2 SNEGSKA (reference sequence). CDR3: CSASPTVGVEETQYF. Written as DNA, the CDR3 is TGCAGTGCTAGTCCGACGGTGGGGGTAGAAGAGACCCAGTACTTC.

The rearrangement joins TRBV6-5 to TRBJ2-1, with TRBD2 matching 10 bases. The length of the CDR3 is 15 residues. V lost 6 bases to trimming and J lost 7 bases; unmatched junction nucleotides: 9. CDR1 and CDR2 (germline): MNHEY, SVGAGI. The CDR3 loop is CASSFPSGSANEQFF. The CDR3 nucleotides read TGTGCCAGCAGCTTCCCTAGCGGGAGTGCGAATGAGCAGTTCTTC.

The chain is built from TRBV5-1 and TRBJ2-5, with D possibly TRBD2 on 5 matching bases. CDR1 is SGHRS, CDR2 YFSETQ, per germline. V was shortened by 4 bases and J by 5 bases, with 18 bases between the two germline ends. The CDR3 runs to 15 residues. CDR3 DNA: TGCGCCAGCAGCAACCTGACTCCGGCGGGCGAGACCCAGTACTTC. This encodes CASSNLTPAGETQYF.

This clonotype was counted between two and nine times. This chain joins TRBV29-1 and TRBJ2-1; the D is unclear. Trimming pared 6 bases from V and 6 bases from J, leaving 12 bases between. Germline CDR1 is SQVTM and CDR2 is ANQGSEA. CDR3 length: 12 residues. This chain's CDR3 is CSVDPNGNEQFF. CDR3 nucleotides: TGCAGCGTGGACCCCAATGGCAATGAGCAGTTCTTC.

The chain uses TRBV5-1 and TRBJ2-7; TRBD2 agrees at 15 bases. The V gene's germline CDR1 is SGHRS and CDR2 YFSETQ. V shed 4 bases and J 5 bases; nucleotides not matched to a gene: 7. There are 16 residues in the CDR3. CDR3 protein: CASSPGTSGGSHEQYF. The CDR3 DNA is TGCGCCAGCAGCCCCGGGACTAGCGGGGGGAGCCACGAGCAGTACTTC.

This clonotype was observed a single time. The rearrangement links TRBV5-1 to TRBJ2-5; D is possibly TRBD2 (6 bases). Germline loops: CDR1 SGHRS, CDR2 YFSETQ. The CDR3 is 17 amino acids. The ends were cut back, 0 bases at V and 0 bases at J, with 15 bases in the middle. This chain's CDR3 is CASSLVGGGTYQETQYF. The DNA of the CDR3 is TGCGCCAGCAGCTTGGTTGGTGGGGGGACCTACCAAGAGACCCAGTACTTC.

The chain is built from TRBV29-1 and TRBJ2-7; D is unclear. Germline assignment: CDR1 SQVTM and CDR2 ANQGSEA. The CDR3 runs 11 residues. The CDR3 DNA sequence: TGCGGCGCGTTTGGGTCCTACGAGCAGTACTTC. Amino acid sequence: CGAFGSYEQYF.

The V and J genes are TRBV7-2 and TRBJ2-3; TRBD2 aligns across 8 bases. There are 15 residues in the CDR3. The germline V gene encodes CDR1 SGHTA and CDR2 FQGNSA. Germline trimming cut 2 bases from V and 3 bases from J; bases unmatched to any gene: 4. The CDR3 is CASSLRLARTDTQYF. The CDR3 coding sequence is TGTGCCAGCAGCTTACGACTAGCGAGGACAGATACGCAGTATTTT.

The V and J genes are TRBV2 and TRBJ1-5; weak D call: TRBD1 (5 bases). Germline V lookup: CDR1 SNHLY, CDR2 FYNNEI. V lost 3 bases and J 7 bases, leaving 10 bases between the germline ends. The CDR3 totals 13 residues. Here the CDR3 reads CASSERGRQPQHF. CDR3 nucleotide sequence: TGTGCCAGCAGTGAGAGGGGACGCCAGCCCCAGCATTTT.

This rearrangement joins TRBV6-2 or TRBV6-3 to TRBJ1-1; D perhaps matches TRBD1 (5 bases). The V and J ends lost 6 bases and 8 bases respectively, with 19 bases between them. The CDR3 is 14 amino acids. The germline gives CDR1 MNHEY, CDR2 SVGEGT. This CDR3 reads CASSPWGSRVEAFF. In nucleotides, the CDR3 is TGTGCCAGCAGCCCCTGGGGGTCCCGTGTCGAAGCTTTCTTT.

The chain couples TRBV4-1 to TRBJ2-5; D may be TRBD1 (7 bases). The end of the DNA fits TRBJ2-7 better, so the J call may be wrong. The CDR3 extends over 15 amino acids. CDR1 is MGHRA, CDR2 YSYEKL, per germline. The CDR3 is CASSQLTGTLYEQYF. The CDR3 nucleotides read TGCGCCAGCAGCCAATTGACAGGGACTCTCTACGAGCAGTACTTC.

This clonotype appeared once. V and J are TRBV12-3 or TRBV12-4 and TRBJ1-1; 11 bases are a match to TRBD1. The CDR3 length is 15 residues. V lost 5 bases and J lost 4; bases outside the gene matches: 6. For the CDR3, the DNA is TGTGCCAGCAGTCGGAGGACAGGGGGCGTCACTGAAGCTTTCTTT. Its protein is CASSRRTGGVTEAFF.

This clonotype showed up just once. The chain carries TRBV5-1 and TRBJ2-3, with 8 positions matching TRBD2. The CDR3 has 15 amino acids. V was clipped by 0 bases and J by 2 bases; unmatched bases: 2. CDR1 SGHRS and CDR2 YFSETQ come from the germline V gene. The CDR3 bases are TGCGCCAGCAGCTTGGATAGCGGGGTCACAGATACGCAGTATTTT. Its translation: CASSLDSGVTDTQYF.

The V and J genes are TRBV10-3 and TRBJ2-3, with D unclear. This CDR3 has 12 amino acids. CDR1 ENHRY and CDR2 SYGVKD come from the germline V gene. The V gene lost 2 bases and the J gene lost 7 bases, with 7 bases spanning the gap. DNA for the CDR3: TGTGCCATCAGTGAGGGGCCAAATACGCAGTATTTT. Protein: CAISEGPNTQYF.

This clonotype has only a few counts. The CDR3 sequence: CASSFRPASDETQYF. DNA for the CDR3: TGTGCCAGCAGCTTTCGGCCGGCTAGCGATGAGACCCAGTACTTC. This chain joins TRBV7-9 and TRBJ2-4, with a weak D call TRBD2 (6 bases). The better agreement between TRBJ2-5 and the DNA end casts doubt on the J call. Germline CDR1 and CDR2: SEHNR and FQNEAQ (reference sequence). The CDR3 length is 15 residues.

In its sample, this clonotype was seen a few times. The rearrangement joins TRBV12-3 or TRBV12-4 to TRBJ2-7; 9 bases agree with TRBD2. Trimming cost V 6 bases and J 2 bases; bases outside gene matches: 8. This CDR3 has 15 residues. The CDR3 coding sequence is TGTGCCAGCAGAGAAGGGCTAGCGGGACCCTACGAGCAGTACTTC. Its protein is CASREGLAGPYEQYF.

The CDR3 reads CASSGTATQETQYF. The CDR3 nucleotides are TGTGCCAGCAGTGGGACGGCAACCCAGGAGACCCAGTACTTC. This chain links TRBV2 with TRBJ2-5, with D unresolved. Per the germline V gene, CDR1 is SNHLY and CDR2 is FYNNEI. Deletions cut 4 bases from V and 5 bases from J, with 14 bases between. The CDR3 loop spans 14 amino acids. Full variable domain (missing parts from reference TRBV2 and TRBJ2-5): EPEVTQTPSHQVTQMGQEVILRCVPISNHLYFYWYRQILGQKVEFLVSFYNNEISEKSEIFDDQFSVERPDGSNFTLKIRSTKLEDSAMYFCASSGTATQETQYFGPGTRLLVL.

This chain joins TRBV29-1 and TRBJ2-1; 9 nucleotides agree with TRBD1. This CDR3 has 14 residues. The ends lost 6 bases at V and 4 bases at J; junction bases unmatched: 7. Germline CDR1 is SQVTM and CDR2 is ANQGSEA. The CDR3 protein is CSVRPGQGYNEQFF. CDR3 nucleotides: TGCAGCGTCCGACCGGGACAGGGATACAATGAGCAGTTCTTC.

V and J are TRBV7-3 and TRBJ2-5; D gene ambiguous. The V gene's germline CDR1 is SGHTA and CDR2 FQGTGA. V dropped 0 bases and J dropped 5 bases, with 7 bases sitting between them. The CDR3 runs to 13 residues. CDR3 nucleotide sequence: TGTGCCAGCAGCTTAACAAAATCGGAGACCCAGTACTTC. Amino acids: CASSLTKSETQYF.

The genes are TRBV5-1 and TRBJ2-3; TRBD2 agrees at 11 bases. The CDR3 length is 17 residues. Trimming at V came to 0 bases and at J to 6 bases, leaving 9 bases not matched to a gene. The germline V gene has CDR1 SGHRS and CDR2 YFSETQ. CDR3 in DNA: TGCGCCAGCAGCTTGGCTGGGACTAGCGGACACGGTGATACGCAGTATTTT. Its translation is CASSLAGTSGHGDTQYF.

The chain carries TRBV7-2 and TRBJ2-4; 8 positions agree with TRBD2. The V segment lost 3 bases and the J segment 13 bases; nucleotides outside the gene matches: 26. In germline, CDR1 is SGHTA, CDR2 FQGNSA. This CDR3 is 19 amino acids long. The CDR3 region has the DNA TGTGCCAGCAGCTTTTCCGCGGGGGGCGGAGTGGAAGTCAAGAGGCCCCAGTACTTC. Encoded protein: CASSFSAGGGVEVKRPQYF.

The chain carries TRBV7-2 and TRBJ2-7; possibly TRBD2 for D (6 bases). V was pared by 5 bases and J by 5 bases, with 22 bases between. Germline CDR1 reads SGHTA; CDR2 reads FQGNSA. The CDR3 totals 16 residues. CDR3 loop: CASSPRVGWEDDEQYF. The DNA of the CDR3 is TGTGCCAGCAGCCCAAGAGTCGGCTGGGAGGATGACGAGCAGTACTTC. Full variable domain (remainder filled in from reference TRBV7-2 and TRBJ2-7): GAGVSQSPSNKVTEKGKDVELRCDPISGHTALYWYRQSLGQGLEFLIYFQGNSAPDKSGLPSDRFSAERTGGSVSTLTIQRTQQEDSAVYLCASSPRVGWEDDEQYFGPGTRLTVT.

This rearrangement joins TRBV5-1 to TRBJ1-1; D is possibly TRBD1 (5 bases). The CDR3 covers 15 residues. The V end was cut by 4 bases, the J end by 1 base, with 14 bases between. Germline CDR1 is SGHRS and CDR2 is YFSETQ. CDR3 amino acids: CASSLGGYPNTEAFF. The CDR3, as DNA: TGCGCCAGCAGCCTCGGGGGTTACCCGAACACTGAAGCTTTCTTT.